This TCR beta chain was captured by sequencing in a study of blood T cells in healthy people across ages. Findings and limits, study-wide: Donors of long life had a larger count of naive CD4+ cells and greater diversity than aged donors.

A sample-barcoded 5' primer and a J-beta primer mix were used in a second PCR of roughly 7 to 12 cycles. Every cDNA was tagged by a template-switch adaptor with 12 random nucleotides. TCRdb reprocessed the 5' RACE reads with MiXCR, giving one entry per CDR3 protein. The table includes around 1,500,000 distinct CDR3 sequences, 25% to 30% detected once. Trimming removed 5 bases from V and 5 bases from J; junction bases left unmatched: 6. From germline, CDR1 is SGHTA and CDR2 FQGNSA. This CDR3 has 15 residues. This clonotype was seen a few times. Its target is not known. The V call is TRBV7-2, the J call TRBJ1-6; 7 bases match TRBD1. The TCR comes from a woman aged 25 to 39 in good health. Sequencing used blood. CDR3 residues: CASSTPGQNNSPLHF. In DNA, the CDR3 is TGTGCCAGCAGCACCCCGGGACAGAATAATTCACCCCTCCACTTT.